The entry below describes one TCR beta chain. This clonotype was picked up a small number of times. Its antigen is currently not known. There are no base qualities to consult, and no much larger clone falls within one base. From the cysteine up to the phenylalanine, the CDR3 has a length of 13 residues. This entry keeps only the CDR3 DNA: 39 bases, framed from base 1. V is pared back by 9 bases and J by 5 bases, with 14 bases lying between the germline termini. The data derive from a study of T-cell memory formation after mild COVID-19 (dated by TCRdb to the early 2020s). At the level of the whole study: Most TCR sequence clusters were specific to one of the two donors. In two donors, T-cell clones that expanded and contracted after mild COVID-19 were tracked by sequencing TCRalpha and TCRbeta repertoires over time. The cohort comprised two young, previously healthy adult volunteers, one female and one male.

What the work shows at the level of the full study, not this receptor alone: SARS-CoV-2 specificity was not confirmed for the second-wave clones peaking on day 37. Contracting CD4+ clones were found mainly in CM and EM memory subsets, while CD8+ clones were enriched in EMRA. Balanced CD4/CD8 phenotypes were observed for clones contracting from day 15 to 85, whereas a bias towards CD4+ was observed for a second wave of clones expanding from day 15 to 37. The study included only a couple of mild cases, and larger cohorts that include severe cases with pre-infection samples were judged to be necessary. Some responding clones were detected in pre-infection memory, suggesting pre-existing cross-reactive memory T cells joined the SARS-CoV-2 response.

Ficoll-Paque density gradient centrifugation was the method used to isolate PBMCs. Sequencing relied on an Illumina NovaSeq 6000. Using 5'RACE with constant-segment primers, TCRalpha and TCRbeta cDNA libraries were constructed, with sample barcodes and unique molecular identifiers added in the process. RNA was extracted from every sample with Trizol reagent. Library amplification was performed in two PCR steps, and a second sample barcode and Illumina TruSeq adapters were introduced in the second step. Sequencing of the libraries was done on an Illumina NovaSeq, producing 2 x 150 bp paired-end reads. The study's processing was this. With migec v1.2.7, reads were demultiplexed and then collapsed into UMI-guided consensus sequences. Using mixcr v2.1.11, UMI consensuses were aligned to TRA and TRB V and J templates and then assembled into clonotypes. A clonotype was counted as expanded or contracted only if both edgeR and NoisET called the change significant, with noise models trained on biological replicates. For edgeR calls, a false discovery rate-adjusted p below 0.01 and a log2 fold-change threshold of 1 were applied. As an exploratory analysis of dynamics, PCA with hierarchical clustering was applied to max-normalized trajectories of the 1000 most abundant clonotypes. Separately sequenced CD4+ and CD8+ repertoires were used to assign a CD4 or CD8 phenotype to each responding clone. TCRdb redid the processing of the public reads, applying fastp at Q25 and MiXCR, and retained in-frame beta chains. Rows with a matching CDR3 protein are joined into one entry that keeps the most common DNA and genes. The V and J calls reflect TCRdb's pipeline rather than the authors' work. In this sample the table shows 280,000 or so distinct CDR3 sequences, less than 9.5% of which occur a single time. The ten top clones hold about 20% of the sample.

The receptor comes from a man between 18 and 35 years old who had mild COVID-19 (a few samples of this study predate the infection). The sample titles of this study are shuffled in the database, so cell type and time point are left out; the donor was told from shared clones. Sample: PBMCs or a T cell subset sorted from them (not recorded which). The rearrangement joined TRBV12-3 or TRBV12-4 to TRBJ2-1, with a tentative D gene TRBD1 over 5 matching bases. The DNA sequence reads TGTGCCAGTAGGAGTGGCAGGGACAATGAGCAGTTCTTC. It is translated as CASRSGRDNEQFF.